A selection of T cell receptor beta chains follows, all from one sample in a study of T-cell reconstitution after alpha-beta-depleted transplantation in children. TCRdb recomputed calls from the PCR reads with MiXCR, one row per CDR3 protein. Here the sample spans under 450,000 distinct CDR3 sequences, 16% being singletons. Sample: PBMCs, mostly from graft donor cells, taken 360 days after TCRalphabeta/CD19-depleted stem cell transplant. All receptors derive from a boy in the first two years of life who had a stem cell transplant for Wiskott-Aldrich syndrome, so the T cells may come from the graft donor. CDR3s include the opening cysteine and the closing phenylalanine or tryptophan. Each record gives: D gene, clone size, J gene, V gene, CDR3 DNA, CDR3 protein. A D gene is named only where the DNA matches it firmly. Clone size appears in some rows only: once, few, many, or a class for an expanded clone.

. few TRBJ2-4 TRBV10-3 TGTGCCATCAGTGAGTCGGGGACTGAGGGCATTCAGTACTTC CAISESGTEGIQYF
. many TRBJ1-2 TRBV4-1 TGCGCCAGCAGCCAAGTGTGGTTGGCCTATGGCTACACCTTC CASSQVWLAYGYTF
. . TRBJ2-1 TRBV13 TGTGCCAGCAGACGCAGGACAGTCTACAATGAGCAGTTCTTC CASRRRTVYNEQFF
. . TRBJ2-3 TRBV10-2 TGCGCCAGCAGTGAGGCTACTTACCCCACAGATACGCAGTATTTT CASSEATYPTDTQYF
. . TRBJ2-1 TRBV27 TGTGCCAGCAGTTTATCGAACGGGAACTGGTTTAATGAGCAGTTCTTC CASSLSNGNWFNEQFF
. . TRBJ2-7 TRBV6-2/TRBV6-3 TGTGCCAGCAGTTACCCGGGTCACCACTACGAGCAGTACTTC CASSYPGHHYEQYF
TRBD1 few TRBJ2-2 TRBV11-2 TGTGCCAGCAGCTTACTCCCGACAGGGACCGGGGAGCTGTTTTTT CASSLLPTGTGELFF
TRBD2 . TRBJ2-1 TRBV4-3 TGCGCCAGCAGCCAAGATCCGGGACTAGCCGGCTACAATGAGCAGTTCTTC CASSQDPGLAGYNEQFF
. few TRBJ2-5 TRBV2 TGTGCCAGCAGTGAAGACAGAAAGACCCAGTACTTC CASSEDRKTQYF
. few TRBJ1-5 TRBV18 TGTGCCAGCTCACCTCCCGAGGGGGGGCCCCAGCATTTT CASSPPEGGPQHF
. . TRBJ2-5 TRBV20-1 TGCAGTGCTAATTTGGAGACCCAGTACTTC CSANLETQYF
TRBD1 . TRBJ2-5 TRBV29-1 TGCAGCGGGGCCGGGACAGGGGGTCAAGAGACCCAGTACTTC CSGAGTGGQETQYF
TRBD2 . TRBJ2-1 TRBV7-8 TGTGCCAGCAGCTCGATAGCGGGGGGGTACAATGAGCAGTTCTTC CASSSIAGGYNEQFF
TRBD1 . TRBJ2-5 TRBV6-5 TGTGCCAGCAGGTACAGGGGCCATCAAGAGACCCAGTACTTC CASRYRGHQETQYF
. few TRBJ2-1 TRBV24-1 TGTGCCACCAGTGATCCCCGGGCCTCCTACAATGAGCAGTTCTTC CATSDPRASYNEQFF
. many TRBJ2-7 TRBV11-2 TGTGCCAGCAGCCCATCCGGCATCCGGTTCTCCTACGAGCAGTACTTC CASSPSGIRFSYEQYF
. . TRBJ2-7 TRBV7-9 TGTGCCAGCAGCTTAATAGACAGTGGGGGCTACGAGCAGTACTTC CASSLIDSGGYEQYF
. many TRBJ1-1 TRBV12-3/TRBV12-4 TGTGCCAGCAGTCCGACGGTGAACACTGAAGCTTTCTTT CASSPTVNTEAFF
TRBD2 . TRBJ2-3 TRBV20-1 TGCAGTGCTAGAGATTTGGCTAGCGGGAGCACAGATACGCAGTATTTT CSARDLASGSTDTQYF
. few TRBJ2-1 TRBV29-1 TGCAGCGTTGAAGATGTCTGGGAAAAGAACAATGAGCAGTTCTTC CSVEDVWEKNNEQFF
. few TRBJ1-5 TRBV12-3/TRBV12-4 TGTGCCAGCAGTTTAGAACAGGGACGTAGCAATCAGCCCCAGCATTTT CASSLEQGRSNQPQHF
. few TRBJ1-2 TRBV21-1 TGTGCCAGCATGGGGACAGGCGGACCCTATGGCTACACCTTC CASMGTGGPYGYTF
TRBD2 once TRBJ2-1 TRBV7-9 TGTGCCAGCAGCTCCCGACTAGCGGAGACCCCCAATGAGCAGTTCTTC CASSSRLAETPNEQFF
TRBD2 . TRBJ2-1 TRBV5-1 TGCGCCAGCAGCCTACTAGCGACGGGGAATGAGCAGTTCTTC CASSLLATGNEQFF
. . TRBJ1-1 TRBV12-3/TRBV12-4 TGTGCCAGCAGTTCCTACCCCCCAAACTACCCCGAAGCTTTCTTT CASSSYPPNYPEAFF
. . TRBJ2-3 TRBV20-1 TGCAGTGCTACCCGAGCGGTCCTCTCCACAGATACGCAGTATTTT CSATRAVLSTDTQYF